The 4 T cell receptor beta chains below all came from one sample that was sequenced in a study of T cell responses to AZD1222 COVID-19 vaccine. Using immunoSEQ multiplex PCR, the repertoire was profiled, and TCRdb retains in-frame clones only, with some absent. The top ten clones hold 4% to 5% of a sample with 60,000 to 80,000 clones, about 90% of them seen once. The sample consisted of peripheral blood, taken on day 0 of AZD1222 vaccination. The receptors originated from an adult in good health.

V is TRBV15 and J is TRBJ2-7; D possibly corresponds to TRBD2 (6 bases). There are 16 residues in the CDR3. CDR1 and CDR2 from the germline V gene are LNHNV and YYDKDF (reference sequence). Trimming left V 0 bases short and J 3 bases short, with 15 bases between. As DNA, the CDR3 is TGTGCCACCAGCAGAGATTCGCGGGGTCTTAACTACGAGCAGTACTTC. Translation gives CATSRDSRGLNYEQYF.

V is TRBV5-1 and J is TRBJ1-2; TRBD1 aligns across 8 bases. V shed 0 bases, J shed 8 bases, and the junction held 3 bases outside the gene matches. The CDR3 runs 13 residues. In germline, CDR1 is SGHRS, CDR2 YFSETQ. The CDR3 nucleotides read TGCGCCAGCAGCTTGGCACAGGGGGACGGCTACACCTTC. Protein: CASSLAQGDGYTF.

This clone is classed as medium-sized. The rearrangement links TRBV10-1 to TRBJ2-3; D unclear. In germline, CDR1 is WNHNN, CDR2 SYGVQD (reference sequence). CDR3 length: 12 residues. V was shortened by 4 bases and J by 8 bases, with 10 bases between the two germline ends. The CDR3 DNA follows: TGCGCCAGCAGTGGAGGAGAAGGTACGCAGTATTTT. This gives the protein CASSGGEGTQYF.

The CDR3 is CASSPSPRGRWGTEAFF. The CDR3 region has the DNA TGTGCCAGCAGCCCCTCCCCGCGGGGACGATGGGGAACTGAAGCTTTCTTT. The chain couples TRBV13 to TRBJ1-1; D might be TRBD1 (5 bases). The CDR3 runs to 17 residues. Per the germline V gene, CDR1 is PRHDT and CDR2 is FYEKMQ (reference sequence). Trimming left V 5 bases short and J 5 bases short, with 24 bases between.